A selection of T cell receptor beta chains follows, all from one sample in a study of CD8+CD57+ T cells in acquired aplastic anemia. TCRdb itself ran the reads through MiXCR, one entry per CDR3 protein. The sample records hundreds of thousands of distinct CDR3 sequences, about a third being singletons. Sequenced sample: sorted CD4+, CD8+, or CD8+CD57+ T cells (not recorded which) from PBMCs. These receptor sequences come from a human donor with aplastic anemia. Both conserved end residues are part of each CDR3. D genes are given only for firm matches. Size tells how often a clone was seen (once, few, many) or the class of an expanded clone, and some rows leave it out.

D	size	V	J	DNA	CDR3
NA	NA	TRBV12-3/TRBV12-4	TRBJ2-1	TGTGCCAGTAAAGACGAAGCGGTTATTTACAATGAGCAGTTCTTC	CASKDEAVIYNEQFF
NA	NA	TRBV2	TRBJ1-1	TGTGCCAGCAGCCGTAACGGTCCGAACACTGAAGCTTTCTTT	CASSRNGPNTEAFF
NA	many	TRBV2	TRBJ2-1	TGTGCCAGCAGAGGCACCACCTACAATGAGCAGTTCTTC	CASRGTTYNEQFF
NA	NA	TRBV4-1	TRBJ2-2	TGCGCCAGCAGCCAGCCAACCACAGGGTCGAACACCGGGGAGCTGTTTTTT	CASSQPTTGSNTGELFF
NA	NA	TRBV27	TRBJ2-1	TGTGCCAGCAGTTTTAGGACGGATGGGCATGAGCAGTTCTTC	CASSFRTDGHEQFF
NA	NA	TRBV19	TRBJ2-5	TGTGCCAGTAGTATGACTACCAGGAGGGAGACCCAGTACTTC	CASSMTTRRETQYF
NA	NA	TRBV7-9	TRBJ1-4	TGTTCCAGCAGCCCCAGGGGTTTTAAACTGTTTTTT	CSSSPRGFKLFF
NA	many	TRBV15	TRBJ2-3	TGTGCCACCAGCGAAGACTCGACCGTGACAGATACGCAGTATTTT	CATSEDSTVTDTQYF
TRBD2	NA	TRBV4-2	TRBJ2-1	TGTGCCAGCAGCCAAATGCTACTAGCGGGGGGTAACAATGAGCAGTTCTTC	CASSQMLLAGGNNEQFF
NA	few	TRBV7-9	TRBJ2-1	TGTGCCAGCAGCTCGACAAGTCGAAACTACAATGAGCAGTTCTTC	CASSSTSRNYNEQFF
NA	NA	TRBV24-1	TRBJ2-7	TGTGCCACCAGTCCCGGACTCCTCAACGAGCAGTACTTC	CATSPGLLNEQYF
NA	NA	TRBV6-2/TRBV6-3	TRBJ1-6	TGTGCCAGCAGTTACTCGACCGGATTAAGCTCCTATAATTCACCCCTCCACTTT	CASSYSTGLSSYNSPLHF
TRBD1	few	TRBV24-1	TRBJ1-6	TGTGCCTGGGCCCCTATTGGACAGGGTAATTCACCCCTCCACTTT	CAWAPIGQGNSPLHF
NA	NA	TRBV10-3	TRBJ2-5	TGTGCCATCAGTGATCTTGCCAGCAGCTTATCAGAGACCCAGTACTTC	CAISDLASSLSETQYF
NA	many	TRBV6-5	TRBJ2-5	TGTGCCAGCAGACCCGACAGCCAAGAGACCCAGTACTTC	CASRPDSQETQYF
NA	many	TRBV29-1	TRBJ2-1	TGCAGCGTTGTGGGGTATAACAATGAGCAGTTCTTC	CSVVGYNNEQFF